These 2 T cell receptor beta chains share one sample of origin, sequenced in a study of blood T cell repertoires in COVID-19. The data were produced by immunoSEQ multiplex PCR, yet TCRdb's version contains in-frame clones alone and is incomplete. Here the sample spans under 200,000 clones, approximately 84% being singletons. The material sequenced was peripheral blood. The receptors were gathered from a human donor with acute or convalescent COVID-19. The donor label of this sample is uncertain.

The V gene is TRBV7-9, the J gene TRBJ2-1, with D tentatively TRBD2 (6 bases). CDR1 is SEHNR and CDR2 is FQNEAQ in the germline V gene (reference sequence). Deletions cut 2 bases from V and 10 bases from J, with 21 bases between. The CDR3 length is 16 residues. The CDR3 DNA follows: TGTGCCAGCAGCTTAAGGGTGGGACTGGTTTTGGGGGAGCAGTTCTTC. Translating gives CASSLRVGLVLGEQFF.

The CDR3 here is CASSLRQTNEKLFF. DNA for the CDR3: TGTGCCAGCAGCCTTCGACAGACCAATGAAAAACTGTTTTTT. V and J are TRBV3-1 (or the pseudogene TRBV3-2) and TRBJ1-4, with D maybe TRBD1 (5 bases). Germline values: CDR1 LGHDT, CDR2 YNNKEL (reference sequence). The CDR3 loop spans 14 amino acids. Trimming removed 4 bases at V and 5 bases at J, with 11 bases between.